What follows describes a single T cell receptor (beta chain). The antigen is not known. Collection occurred without any documented infections or immune events in donors. Some clones are missing from TCRdb's copy, which holds only in-frame ones; the method was immunoSEQ multiplex PCR. The repertoire holds some 100,000 clones, with around 88% as singletons. This sample was taken from a study of identifying expanded T cells in peripheral blood. CDR3 length: 16 residues. Germline-derived CDR1 and CDR2 are LGHNA and YSLEER. V lost 1 base and J lost 2, with 13 bases in between. General observations from the study: Differentially abundant clones: about 1.2 between replicates, 16.4 at around 14 days, less than 20 at four.

The sample comprised blood. J is TRBJ2-3 and V is TRBV4-3; D is perhaps TRBD1 or TRBD2 (7 bases each). The source is a person aged 18-69 years in good health. The CDR3 DNA follows: TGCGCCAGCAGCCAAGGGGGAGGGGGCACCACAGATACGCAGTATTTT. This translates into CASSQGGGGTTDTQYF.